This paragraph covers one T cell receptor (beta chain) sequence. Its antigen is as yet unknown. A second PCR of roughly 7 to 11 cycles used a sample-barcoded 5' primer and a J-beta primer mix. Each CDR3 protein is one row after TCRdb ran MiXCR on the 5' RACE reads. The sample lists approximately 1,700,000 distinct CDR3 sequences; roughly 43% were seen once. The data are from a study of blood T cells in healthy people across ages. Study information: The template switching approach captured approximately one barcoded beta molecule for every two T cells. Overall study findings and caveats: Diversity was higher, and naive CD4+ cells more numerous, in long-lived donors than in aged donors.

There were healthy Caucasian individuals from Russia, aged roughly 6 to 100, serving as donors. V was pared by 2 bases and J by 1 base, with 17 bases between. Germline values: CDR1 LGHNA, CDR2 YNFKEQ. CDR3 size: 17 residues. The chain has TRBV4-2 and TRBJ1-2; maybe TRBD1 (5 bases). This receptor was taken from a human donor in good health. What was sequenced was blood. DNA of the CDR3: TGTGCCAGCAGCCAATACGACGCGGGACCAAATAACTATGGCTACACCTTC. Protein product: CASSQYDAGPNNYGYTF.